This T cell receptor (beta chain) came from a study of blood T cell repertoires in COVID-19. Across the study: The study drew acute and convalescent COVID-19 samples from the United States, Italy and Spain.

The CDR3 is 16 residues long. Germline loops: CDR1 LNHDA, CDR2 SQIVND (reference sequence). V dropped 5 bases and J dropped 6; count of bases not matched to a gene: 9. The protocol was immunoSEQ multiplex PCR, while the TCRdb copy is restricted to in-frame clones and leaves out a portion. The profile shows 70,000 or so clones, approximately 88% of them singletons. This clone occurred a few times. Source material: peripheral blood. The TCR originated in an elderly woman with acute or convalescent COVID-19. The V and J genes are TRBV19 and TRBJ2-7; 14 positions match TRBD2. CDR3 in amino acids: CASSFSSTSGGAEQYF. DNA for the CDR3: TGTGCCAGTAGTTTCTCATCGACTAGCGGGGGGGCCGAGCAGTACTTC.